This T cell receptor beta chain was documented in a study of T cell changes during pregnancy in multiple sclerosis. Sequencing used immunoSEQ multiplex PCR; TCRdb keeps in-frame clones, though not all of them. In the table there are 70,000 to 75,000 clones, about 92% of which are singletons. V gave up 0 bases and J gave up 8 bases, with 10 bases separating them. CDR3 size: 13 residues. In germline, CDR1 is MGHDK, CDR2 SYGVNS. The sequence was obtained from a female donor with multiple sclerosis, enrolled in a pregnancy study. The material sequenced was peripheral blood, taken before pregnancy. This chain joins TRBV25-1 and TRBJ1-1; D possibly corresponds to TRBD1 (5 bases). The CDR3 reads CASSEYQGREAFF. CDR3 nucleotides: TGTGCCAGCAGTGAATATCAGGGCAGGGAAGCTTTCTTT.